Below are 11 T cell receptor beta chains sequenced from a single sample in a study of cytomegalovirus exposure and HLA in healthy donors. A multiplex PCR was run with 60 Vbeta primers and 13 Jbeta primers. TCRdb's table, derived via immunoSEQ multiplex PCR, lists solely in-frame clones and lacks some. The sample lists 45,000 to 70,000 clones, about 82% occurring once. Sequencing was performed on PBMCs. These receptor sequences come from a young man in good health and CMV-seronegative.

Only a few counts were recorded for this clone. The chain carries TRBV18 and TRBJ1-1, with D uncertain. Germline-derived CDR1 and CDR2 are KGHSH and LQKENI. V gave up 1 base and J gave up 0 bases, with 9 bases separating them. CDR3 size: 15 residues. The DNA of the CDR3 is TGTGCCAGCTCACCACGTCCGAACATGAACACTGAAGCTTTCTTT. As protein: CASSPRPNMNTEAFF.

The V call is TRBV5-1, the J call TRBJ2-3; 8 bases fit TRBD2. Germline V gene lookup returns CDR1 SGHRS and CDR2 YFSETQ. After removal of 4 bases from V and 1 base from J, the junction contained 5 bases not matched to a gene. The CDR3 extends over 15 amino acids. CDR3 in amino acids: CASSPGTSGTDTQYF. CDR3 DNA: TGCGCCAGCAGCCCCGGGACTAGTGGCACAGATACGCAGTATTTT.

V is TRBV28 and J is TRBJ2-4, with 9 bases aligning to TRBD2. This CDR3 comprises 17 residues. Trimming at V came to 3 bases and at J to 6 bases, leaving 12 bases not matched to a gene. Germline assignment: CDR1 MDHEN and CDR2 SYDVKM. CDR3 in DNA: TGTGCCAGCAGTTTCTCTGGGGCGGGAGGGTTCTTAAACATTCAGTACTTC. Its protein is CASSFSGAGGFLNIQYF.

This clone was seen a handful of times. The V and J genes are TRBV7-8 and TRBJ1-6; 10 positions match TRBD1. Trimming took 5 bases from V and 9 from J; bases not matched to a gene: 1. Looked up from germline, CDR1 is SGHVS and CDR2 is FQNEAQ. The CDR3 sequence is 13 residues long. The CDR3 DNA is TGTGCCAGCAGCGACAGGGGGCTTTCACCCCTCCACTTT. The encoded protein is CASSDRGLSPLHF. Full variable domain (missing parts from reference TRBV7-8 and TRBJ1-6): GAGVSQSPRYKVAKRGQDVALRCDPISGHVSLFWYQQALGQGPEFLTYFQNEAQLDKSGLPSDRFFAERPEGSVSTLKIQRTQQEDSAVYLCASSDRGLSPLHFGNGTRLTVT.

This chain uses TRBV28 with TRBJ2-7; 9 nucleotides match TRBD2. The germline V gene has CDR1 MDHEN and CDR2 SYDVKM. The CDR3 runs to 14 residues. V was clipped by 6 bases and J by 2 bases; unmatched bases: 5. Written as DNA, the CDR3 is TGTGCCAGCAGCCGGACTAGCGAACCCTACGAGCAGTACTTC. This translates into CASSRTSEPYEQYF.

CDR3 nucleotides: TGTGCCAGCAGCAAGACTAGCGGGAGGGCCGACGAGCAGTACTTC. It codes for CASSKTSGRADEQYF. The rearrangement links TRBV21-1 to TRBJ2-7; the table assigns TRBD2, which was not confirmed against the DNA. TRBV21-1 is marked as a pseudogene. The CDR3 spans 15 residues.

The V call is TRBV5-1, the J call TRBJ2-3; 7 bases line up with TRBD1. Looked up from germline, CDR1 is SGHRS and CDR2 is YFSETQ. Trimming at V came to 7 bases and at J to 5 bases, leaving 4 bases not matched to a gene. The CDR3 is 12 amino acids. DNA for the CDR3: TGCGCCAGCGAGGGGGCAGGAGATACGCAGTATTTT. Protein sequence: CASEGAGDTQYF.

The V and J genes are TRBV6-5 and TRBJ2-2; 11 bases agree with TRBD1. Germline lookup yields CDR1 MNHEY and CDR2 SVGAGI. The CDR3 totals 15 residues. J was trimmed by 5 bases and V by 7 bases; bases with no gene match: 6. Written as DNA, the CDR3 is TGTGCCAGCAATAAAGGGACAGGGGGTACCGGGGAGCTGTTTTTT. Its translation: CASNKGTGGTGELFF.

This chain connects TRBV10-3 to TRBJ1-1; the match to TRBD1 covers 8 bases. Germline CDR1 ENHRY, CDR2 SYGVKD. The V segment lost 6 bases and the J segment 5 bases; nucleotides outside the gene matches: 8. The CDR3 consists of 14 residues. In DNA form, the CDR3 reads TGTGCCATCAGCCAGACAGGGGAAGGGACTGAAGCTTTCTTT. Its protein is CAISQTGEGTEAFF.

This clone was found a few times. V usage is TRBV7-9 and J usage is TRBJ2-2; the match to TRBD2 covers 7 bases. Trimming removed 2 bases from V and 4 bases from J; junction bases left unmatched: 10. The germline gives CDR1 SEHNR, CDR2 FQNEAQ (reference sequence). This CDR3 comprises 17 residues. The DNA for the CDR3 is TGTGCCAGCAGCTTAAAGGAGACTAGCCTGAGCACCGGGGAGCTGTTTTTT. Protein sequence: CASSLKETSLSTGELFF.

The chain is built from TRBV6-6 and TRBJ2-2, with 9 bases identical to TRBD1. This CDR3 is 15 amino acids long. Germline CDR1 MNHNY, CDR2 SVGAGI (reference sequence). The V gene end was trimmed by 4 bases and the J gene end by 6 bases; junction bases not matched to a gene: 6. Here the CDR3 DNA reads TGTGCCAGCAGTTCCCCGGGACAGGGCTCCGGGGAGCTGTTTTTT. Translation gives CASSSPGQGSGELFF.